Listed here are 30 T cell receptor beta chains from one sample, sequenced in a study of cytomegalovirus exposure and HLA in healthy donors. Amplification used 60 Vbeta primers and 13 Jbeta primers. TCRdb keeps only in-frame clones here, not all; method: immunoSEQ multiplex PCR. Among approximately 150,000 clones listed, 82% were seen once. What was sequenced was PBMCs. The receptor source for this set is a man aged 25-40 years in good health and CMV-seropositive.

This clone was detected only once. The chain links TRBV7-6 to TRBJ1-4; a possible D gene is TRBD1 (6 bases). V lost 1 base, J lost 6 bases, and 6 bases lay in between. This CDR3 region has 13 residues. Germline CDR1 is SGHVS and CDR2 is FNYEAQ. The CDR3 DNA reads as TGTGCCAGCAGCTTAGGGACAGATGAAAAACTGTTTTTT. It yields the protein CASSLGTDEKLFF. The full variable domain, in which reference TRBV7-6 and TRBJ1-4 provide the parts outside the CDR3, is GAGVSQSPRYKVTKRGQDVALRCDPISGHVSLYWYRQALGQGPEFLTYFNYEAQQDKSGLPNDRFSAERPEGSISTLTIQRTEQRDSAMYRCASSLGTDEKLFFGSGTQLSVL.

V usage is TRBV5-1 and J usage is TRBJ1-6; 8 bases are shared with TRBD1. V shed 4 bases, J shed 7 bases, and the junction held 4 bases outside the gene matches. CDR3 size: 14 residues. Germline V gene data show CDR1 as SGHRS and CDR2 as YFSETQ. Written as DNA, the CDR3 is TGCGCCAGCAGCCTAGGACAGGGCAATTCACCCCTCCACTTT. Its translation: CASSLGQGNSPLHF.

This clone was counted a single time. The chain carries TRBV20-1 and TRBJ2-7; D gene unclear. The ends were cut back, 4 bases at V and 1 base at J, with 5 bases in the middle. Germline lookup yields CDR1 DFQATT and CDR2 SNEGSKA (reference sequence). This CDR3 comprises 11 residues. The DNA for the CDR3 is TGCAGTGCTATGACTTCCTACGAGCAGTACTTC. Amino acids: CSAMTSYEQYF.

This clone was detected a few times. This rearrangement joins TRBV27 to TRBJ1-6, with D perhaps TRBD1 (6 bases). Germline CDR1 is MNHEY and CDR2 is SMNVEV (reference sequence). This CDR3 comprises 14 residues. V lost 7 bases to trimming and J lost 3 bases, with 10 bases between them. CDR3 coding DNA: TGTGCCAGCACACAGGGCCGCTATAATTCACCCCTCCACTTT. Amino acid sequence: CASTQGRYNSPLHF.

This clone appeared a single time. This chain joins TRBV27 and TRBJ1-1, with D possibly TRBD1 on 5 matching bases. The CDR3 runs 14 residues. The germline CDR1 and CDR2 sequences are MNHEY and SMNVEV (reference sequence). V was trimmed by 0 bases and J by 4 bases, leaving 9 bases between them. The CDR3 DNA reads as TGTGCCAGCAGTTTATCGGAGGGGATCACTGAAGCTTTCTTT. Protein product: CASSLSEGITEAFF.

This CDR3 is CASSLRLAGDNEQFF. The CDR3 DNA reads as TGCGCCAGCAGCTTGAGGCTAGCGGGAGACAATGAGCAGTTCTTC. The chain employs TRBV5-1 and TRBJ2-1; 10 positions agree with TRBD2. Germline CDR1 is SGHRS and CDR2 is YFSETQ. The trim removed 1 base at V and 5 bases at J, leaving 3 bases unmatched. CDR3 length: 15 amino acids.

This chain joins TRBV5-6 and TRBJ2-1, with a possible D match to TRBD2 (6 bases). CDR1 and CDR2 from the germline V gene are SGHDT and YYEEEE. There are 16 residues in the CDR3. Trimming removed 2 bases at V and 7 bases at J, with 19 bases between. This CDR3 reads CASSFWGLALFNEQFF. CDR3 coding DNA: TGTGCCAGCAGCTTTTGGGGACTGGCGCTCTTTAATGAGCAGTTCTTC.

Of note for this clone: One end of the junction fails to match germline, which may point to a read error. This chain connects TRBV5-1 to TRBJ2-6; TRBD2 matches at 11 bases. This CDR3 region has 17 residues. Germline CDR1 and CDR2: SGHRS and YFSETQ. The CDR3 DNA reads TGCGCCAGCAGAATACTAGCGGGAGATGTTGGGGCCAACGGCCTGACTTTC. It codes for CASRILAGDVGANGLTF.

The chain links TRBV7-8 to TRBJ1-5; 9 nucleotides line up with TRBD1. The V gene's germline CDR1 is SGHVS and CDR2 FQNEAQ. Germline trimming cut 5 bases from V and 3 bases from J; bases unmatched to any gene: 8. The CDR3 has 16 residues. The CDR3 coding sequence is TGTGCCAGCAGCCCTTTGGGACAGGGTAACAATCAGCCCCAGCATTTT. Translated, it gives CASSPLGQGNNQPQHF.

V and J are TRBV28 and TRBJ2-3; 9 bases are a match to TRBD1. Looked up from germline, CDR1 is MDHEN and CDR2 is SYDVKM. The ends lost 10 bases at V and 5 bases at J; junction bases unmatched: 16. This CDR3 region has 16 residues. The CDR3 DNA sequence: TGTGCCACCTACGGGGGGAGGACAGGGGTTGAAGATACGCAGTATTTT. It encodes CATYGGRTGVEDTQYF.

This clone was observed a few times. V usage is TRBV7-8 and J usage is TRBJ2-5; D is uncertain. The better agreement between TRBJ2-7 and the DNA end casts doubt on the J call. CDR3 length equals 12 residues. Germline assignment: CDR1 SGHVS and CDR2 FQNEAQ. CDR3 nucleotides: TGTGCCAGCAGCTTAGGGGACTACGAGCAGTACTTC. Its protein is CASSLGDYEQYF.

This clone was recorded a few times. The chain links TRBV18 to TRBJ1-3; D is undetermined. Trimming pared 0 bases from V and 2 bases from J, leaving 5 bases between. The CDR3 spans 14 residues. Germline values: CDR1 KGHSH, CDR2 LQKENI. The CDR3 coding sequence is TGTGCCAGCTCACCACCAGCTACTGGAAACACCATATATTTT. The encoded protein is CASSPPATGNTIYF.

The chain carries TRBV6-5 and TRBJ2-3; 12 nucleotides agree with TRBD2. Trimming took 5 bases from V and 4 from J; bases not matched to a gene: 1. The CDR3 covers 14 residues. CDR1 MNHEY and CDR2 SVGAGI come from the germline V gene. CDR3 bases: TGTGCCAGCAGTGCTAGCGGGGGGGCAGATACGCAGTATTTT. Its translation: CASSASGGADTQYF.

This sequence joins TRBV19 and TRBJ1-4, with D possibly TRBD1 on 5 matching bases. Germline V gene sequence: CDR1 LNHDA, CDR2 SQIVND (reference sequence). This CDR3 is 15 amino acids long. The V and J ends lost 5 bases and 6 bases respectively, with 16 bases between them. The CDR3 protein is CASSLTVFSDEKLFF. CDR3 DNA sequence: TGTGCCAGTAGTCTGACAGTCTTCAGTGATGAAAAACTGTTTTTT.

The rearrangement uses TRBV19 and TRBJ1-1, with TRBD1 matching over 10 bases. Germline V CDR1 and CDR2: LNHDA, SQIVND (reference sequence). Losses at the gene ends were 6 bases for V and 8 bases for J; bases not matched to a gene: 12. This CDR3 spans 15 amino acids. The CDR3 loop reads CASRDPGTGAGEAFF. In nucleotides, the CDR3 is TGTGCCAGTAGGGACCCTGGGACAGGGGCAGGGGAAGCTTTCTTT.

V is TRBV27 and J is TRBJ2-7; 7 bases are shared with TRBD1. V was pared by 2 bases and J by 0 bases, with 7 bases of the junction left unmatched. The CDR3 contains 16 residues. The V gene's germline CDR1 is MNHEY and CDR2 SMNVEV (reference sequence). The CDR3 loop reads CASSLVGTEASYEQYF. Here the CDR3 DNA reads TGTGCCAGCAGTTTAGTTGGGACAGAGGCCTCCTACGAGCAGTACTTC.

The V call is TRBV6-5, the J call TRBJ1-2, with 8 positions matching TRBD1. Germline values: CDR1 MNHEY, CDR2 SVGAGI. The CDR3 contains 15 residues. V shed 6 bases, J shed 2 bases, and the junction held 8 bases outside the gene matches. The CDR3 DNA reads as TGTGCCAGCAGATTCGACAGGGGCAAGAACTATGGCTACACCTTC. Its translation is CASRFDRGKNYGYTF.

This sequence joins TRBV9 and TRBJ1-5, with 8 bases fitting TRBD1. This CDR3 comprises 15 residues. After removal of 3 bases from V and 3 bases from J, the junction contained 5 bases not matched to a gene. Per the germline V gene, CDR1 is SGDLS and CDR2 is YYNGEE. The CDR3 loop reads CASSASTGVNQPQHF. CDR3 coding DNA: TGTGCCAGCAGCGCTTCGACAGGGGTCAATCAGCCCCAGCATTTT.

V gene TRBV11-2 combines with J gene TRBJ2-1; 16 positions match TRBD2. After removal of 5 bases from V and 9 bases from J, the junction contained 7 bases not matched to a gene. The CDR3 length is 16 residues. CDR1 and CDR2 (germline): SGHAT, FQNNGV. The CDR3 loop reads CASSPPGLAGGGEQFF. Written as DNA, the CDR3 is TGTGCCAGCAGCCCCCCGGGACTAGCGGGGGGGGGTGAGCAGTTCTTC.

The chain has TRBV11-3 and TRBJ2-1; D uncertain. Germline V gene sequence: CDR1 SGHNT, CDR2 YENEEA. The CDR3 consists of 13 residues. Trimming removed 5 bases from V and 4 bases from J, with 9 bases in between. The CDR3 DNA follows: TGTGCCAGCAGCCCCGCGGTATACAATGAGCAGTTCTTC. Residues: CASSPAVYNEQFF.

The CDR3 sequence is CAWSSGLAVYNEQFF. The CDR3, as DNA: TGTGCCTGGAGTTCTGGACTAGCGGTATACAATGAGCAGTTCTTC. The chain has TRBV30 and TRBJ2-1; 10 bases map to TRBD2. J was trimmed by 4 bases and V by 2 bases; bases with no gene match: 5. The CDR3 has 15 amino acids. Germline V gene data show CDR1 as GTSNPN and CDR2 as SVGIG (reference sequence).

The rearrangement links TRBV5-6 to TRBJ2-7; TRBD2 is a possible D gene (6 bases). The CDR3 consists of 14 residues. Looked up from germline, CDR1 is SGHDT and CDR2 is YYEEEE. V was clipped by 3 bases and J by 2 bases, with 12 bases between them. CDR3 sequence: CASSSGVYPYEQYF. The DNA of the CDR3 is TGTGCCAGCAGCTCGGGGGTATACCCCTACGAGCAGTACTTC.

The genes are TRBV5-4 and TRBJ1-6; 7 bases align to TRBD1. Trimming removed 4 bases from V and 5 bases from J; junction bases left unmatched: 3. The CDR3 consists of 14 residues. From germline, CDR1 is SGHNT and CDR2 YYREEE (reference sequence). The chain's CDR3 is CASSQGQNNSPLHF. CDR3 coding DNA: TGTGCCAGCAGCCAGGGACAGAATAATTCACCCCTCCACTTT.

The rearrangement links TRBV6-1 to TRBJ2-3; tentatively, D is TRBD2 (5 bases). V was trimmed by 2 bases and J by 1 base, leaving 10 bases between them. Per the germline V gene, CDR1 is MNHNS and CDR2 is SASEGT. CDR3 length: 15 residues. CDR3: CASSEMRVRTDTQYF. As DNA, the CDR3 is TGTGCCAGCAGTGAAATGCGGGTTCGCACAGATACGCAGTATTTT.

The genes are TRBV11-2 and TRBJ2-5; D unresolved. Germline V gene lookup returns CDR1 SGHAT and CDR2 FQNNGV. Trimming left V 6 bases short and J 5 bases short, with 10 bases between. The CDR3 consists of 12 residues. CDR3 nucleotides: TGTGCCAGCAGGGCGCAGAGGGAGACCCAGTACTTC. Protein product: CASRAQRETQYF.

The chain combines TRBV7-2 with TRBJ2-3, with TRBD2 matching 7 bases. Losses at the gene ends were 5 bases for V and 5 bases for J; bases not matched to a gene: 13. Germline loops: CDR1 SGHTA, CDR2 FQGNSA. CDR3 length: 16 amino acids. The CDR3, as DNA: TGTGCCAGCAGCCGAGCGGGGACTACCAGTCAAGATACGCAGTATTTT. It yields the protein CASSRAGTTSQDTQYF.

This chain connects TRBV5-6 to TRBJ1-6; tentative D call: TRBD1 (6 bases). V was cut by 3 bases and J by 10 bases, with 20 bases left in between. Germline loops: CDR1 SGHDT, CDR2 YYEEEE. The CDR3 loop spans 16 amino acids. CDR3 amino acids: CASSSQGWSSSSPLHF. The CDR3 DNA sequence: TGTGCCAGCAGCTCCCAGGGGTGGTCGAGTAGCTCACCCCTCCACTTT.

The rearrangement joins TRBV5-1 to TRBJ1-4; perhaps TRBD1 as D (6 bases). With 0 bases removed from V and 1 base from J, the gap between germline ends came to 10 bases. Germline assignment: CDR1 SGHRS and CDR2 YFSETQ. The CDR3 is 16 residues long. The DNA for the CDR3 is TGCGCCAGCAGCTTGGTCAGGGGAAGAACTAATGAAAAACTGTTTTTT. Encoded protein: CASSLVRGRTNEKLFF.

V gene TRBV30 combines with J gene TRBJ2-7; D is ambiguous. The CDR3 sequence is 12 residues long. Germline-derived CDR1 and CDR2 are GTSNPN and SVGIG (reference sequence). The germline V and J ends were trimmed by 0 bases and 5 bases, with 8 bases remaining between them. The CDR3 region is CAWSVLGDEQYF. The CDR3 DNA reads as TGTGCCTGGAGTGTACTCGGAGACGAGCAGTACTTC.

The genes are TRBV7-2 and TRBJ2-7; possible D gene TRBD1, 5 bases. This CDR3 spans 12 amino acids. Per the germline V gene, CDR1 is SGHTA and CDR2 is FQGNSA. V lost 1 base and J 8 bases, leaving 9 bases between the germline ends. The CDR3 nucleotides are TGTGCCAGCAGCTTAGATGTGGGGCAGCAGTACTTC. It translates to CASSLDVGQQYF.